This TCR beta chain derives from a study of T cells in Graves' hyperthyroidism and ophthalmopathy. Study results and limitations: Progression to ophthalmopathy was predicted a median of 6.5 months early.

Amplified TCR beta CDR3 regions came from RNA transcripts. HTBI primers were used for first-round RT-PCR of the TCR CDR3. TCRdb passed the multiplex PCR reads through MiXCR, listing each CDR3 protein once. This sample carries around 600,000 distinct CDR3 sequences, nearly 45% of them seen once, and the ten largest clones take about 7.2%. Ten or more counts support this clonotype. Its specificity is unknown. Researchers barred patients who had uncontrolled infection, other autoimmune disease, pregnancy or lactation. Input material: peripheral blood or thyroid tissue (not recorded which). This TCR was recovered from an adult man with Graves' disease, either hyperthyroidism or ophthalmopathy (not recorded which).

The CDR3 reads CASSPRGASGANVLTF. The DNA of the CDR3 is TGTGCCAGCAGTCCCCGTGGGGCCTCTGGGGCCAACGTCCTGACTTTC. V gene TRBV6-6 combines with J gene TRBJ2-6; weak D call: TRBD1 (5 bases). Germline loops: CDR1 MNHNY, CDR2 SVGAGI (reference sequence). V was trimmed by 5 bases and J by 0 bases, leaving 11 bases between them. The CDR3 is 16 residues long.